This T cell receptor (beta chain) was sequenced during a study of blood T cells in healthy people across ages. The CDR3 covers 15 residues. Germline lookup yields CDR1 SGHRS and CDR2 YFSETQ. V was trimmed by 0 bases and J by 3 bases, leaving 11 bases between them. Next came a second PCR, run for about 6 to 11 cycles, which used a sample-barcoded 5' primer along with a J-beta primer mix. TCRdb redid the calling of the 5' RACE reads with MiXCR, one entry per CDR3 protein. This table has 1,100,000 or so distinct CDR3 sequences, 40% to 55% appearing once. The clonotype was recovered from a woman in her fifties or sixties in good health. Sequencing was carried out using blood. V and J are TRBV5-1 and TRBJ2-3, with D maybe TRBD2 (5 bases). The CDR3 region is CASSLVDYSTDTQYF. The CDR3 DNA reads as TGCGCCAGCAGCTTGGTCGACTACTCAACAGATACGCAGTATTTT.